What follows are 5 T cell receptor beta chains derived from one specimen sequenced in a study of spatial heterogeneity in lung cancer. Time point denoted: sample taken at primary tumor resection. Unsorted whole RNA samples from tumor, nontumor lung or frozen PBMC were sequenced. TCRdb re-analysed the 5' RACE reads in MiXCR, keeping a single row per CDR3 protein. The sample lists about 26,000 distinct CDR3 sequences, over 10% occurring once. Material: PBMCs, obtained at surgery. The receptors originated from a female donor with early-stage non-small cell lung cancer.

The sample holds many counts of this clonotype. V usage is TRBV20-1 and J usage is TRBJ2-7; 7 bases fit TRBD1. Germline V gives CDR1 DFQATT, CDR2 SNEGSKA (reference sequence). The V gene end was trimmed by 1 base and the J gene end by 2 bases; junction bases not matched to a gene: 11. This CDR3 is built from 16 residues. In DNA, the CDR3 is TGCAGTGCTAGAGTCCCAACCGGGACAGCGACCTACGAGCAGTACGTC. Amino acids: CSARVPTGTATYEQYV.

V is TRBV7-9 and J is TRBJ1-1; tentative D call: TRBD1 (6 bases). Germline V CDR1 and CDR2: SEHNR, FQNEAQ (reference sequence). V was pared by 5 bases and J by 0 bases, with 10 bases between. The CDR3 is made up of 14 amino acids. CDR3 protein: CASSTTGLNTEAFF. As DNA, the CDR3 is TGTGCCAGCAGCACAACAGGGTTGAACACTGAAGCTTTCTTT.

This clonotype was detected many times. The CDR3 DNA reads TGTGCCAGCACCCTCGGGCCGGAGGGTTCAGGGGCCAACGTCCTGACTTTC. Amino acid sequence: CASTLGPEGSGANVLTF. The rearrangement joins TRBV7-2 to TRBJ2-6; TRBD2 is a possible D gene (6 bases). The V gene's germline CDR1 is SGHTA and CDR2 FQGNSA. The CDR3 spans 17 residues. The V end was cut by 7 bases, the J end by 4 bases, with 20 bases between.

At least ten counts were recorded for this clonotype. V and J are TRBV7-9 and TRBJ1-2, with D tentatively TRBD1 (6 bases). Germline CDR1 is SEHNR and CDR2 is FQNEAQ (reference sequence). V was trimmed by 3 bases and J by 4 bases, leaving 12 bases between them. The CDR3 covers 14 residues. The CDR3 coding sequence is TGTGCCAGCAGCTTTGTACAGGGAAGCTATGGCTACACCTTC. Translation: CASSFVQGSYGYTF.

This clonotype was found many times. This chain connects TRBV20-1 to TRBJ1-1; D is possibly TRBD1 (5 bases). Trimming cost V 6 bases and J 6 bases, with 14 bases left between them. This CDR3 is 12 amino acids long. Germline CDR1 reads DFQATT; CDR2 reads SNEGSKA (reference sequence). CDR3 DNA: TGCAGTGCACACACCGGGGGACCTGAAGCTTTCTTT. Translation: CSAHTGGPEAFF.